These T cell receptor beta chains were read from a single sample in a study of shared clonotypes between healthy human individuals. Repertoires were generated with immunoSEQ multiplex PCR, while TCRdb's copy carries only in-frame clones and drops some. Of 950,000 to 1,300,000 clones listed, about three quarters are singletons. The sequenced material came from memory CD4+ T cells sorted from blood. These receptors all stem from a man aged 18 to 29 in good health. Each CDR3 is given with its conserved first and last residue. Fields, in order: D gene, V gene, clone size, J gene, CDR3 DNA, CDR3 protein. The D gene is left open where the match is weak. The size field is filled for only some rows; it gives once, few, many or a size class.

.,TRBV28,.,TRBJ1-2,TGTGCCAGCAGTCCGCGGATCGGGGGCTACACCTTC,CASSPRIGGYTF
TRBD2,TRBV5-1,.,TRBJ2-3,TGCGCCAGCGGAGGTAGCGGGGTTTTCACAGATACGCAGTATTTT,CASGGSGVFTDTQYF
.,TRBV7-8,.,TRBJ1-2,TGTGCCAGCAGCCCAGAAGCCGGGACGCAGGCCCGGTATGGCTACACCTTC,CASSPEAGTQARYGYTF
TRBD1,TRBV29-1,few,TRBJ2-7,TGCAGCGTTGGGACAGGGAGGAATTACGAGCAGTACTTC,CSVGTGRNYEQYF
TRBD1,TRBV6-5,.,TRBJ1-2,TGTGCCAGCAGTGGGGCAGGGGGCAGAAACTATGGCTACACCTTC,CASSGAGGRNYGYTF
.,TRBV7-2,.,TRBJ2-7,TGTGCCAGCAGCCTTCGGGTCTTGGGAGGCGAGCAGTACTTC,CASSLRVLGGEQYF
.,TRBV10-1,.,TRBJ1-1,TGCGCCAGCAGTGAGTCCGGGAACACTGAAGCTTTCTTT,CASSESGNTEAFF
.,TRBV4-2,.,TRBJ1-3,TGTGCCAGCAGCCAAGAAGTGACGGCCTCTGGAAACACCATATATTTT,CASSQEVTASGNTIYF
.,TRBV6-6,.,TRBJ1-1,TGTGCCATCACCCCGACGGGGGGCGGAAGGACTGAAGCTTTCTTT,CAITPTGGGRTEAFF
TRBD2,TRBV6-5,.,TRBJ2-7,TGTGCCAGCATTCGACTAGCGGGAGGTTCCGAGCAGTACTTC,CASIRLAGGSEQYF
TRBD2,TRBV7-9,.,TRBJ2-3,TGTGCCAGCAGCGCAACTAGCGGGGGGCCGAAAACAGATACGCAGTATTTT,CASSATSGGPKTDTQYF
.,TRBV6-6,.,TRBJ2-3,TGTGCCAGCAGTTACTCGACGTTGGGATCGGCGCAGTATTTT,CASSYSTLGSAQYF
.,TRBV29-1,.,TRBJ2-7,TGCAGCGTTGGAGATCTGGGGGAGCAGTACTTC,CSVGDLGEQYF
.,TRBV30,few,TRBJ1-3,TGTGCCTGGAGTGTCGGAAGTCTAAGCTCTGGAAACACCATATATTTT,CAWSVGSLSSGNTIYF
.,TRBV7-2,.,TRBJ2-1,TGTGCCAGCAGCACGGGCCTTGGCTACAATGAGCAGTTCTTC,CASSTGLGYNEQFF
.,TRBV10-3,.,TRBJ1-4,TGTGCCACCGTCCATAATGAAAAACTGTTTTTT,CATVHNEKLFF
.,TRBV4-3,.,TRBJ2-7,TGCGCCAGCAGCCAAGATATACTGGGCTACGAGCAGTACTTC,CASSQDILGYEQYF
.,TRBV6-1,many,TRBJ2-6,TGTGCCAGCAGTGACTGGGGACCCTCTGGGGCCAACGTCCTGACTTTC,CASSDWGPSGANVLTF
.,TRBV15,.,TRBJ1-2,TGTGCCACCAGCAGAGATAAGATCGCTTTCGCCTTC,CATSRDKIAFAF
.,TRBV18,.,TRBJ1-1,TGTGCCAGCTCACGAGAGGGGGGTGGAGCTTTCTTT,CASSREGGGAFF
TRBD1,TRBV5-4,.,TRBJ2-1,TGTGCCAGCAGCTTACCCGGGACAGGGATGGGGGAGCAGTTCTTC,CASSLPGTGMGEQFF
.,TRBV6-4,.,TRBJ2-1,TGTGCCAGCCCGATGGGAGCCCCCTGGGAGCAGTTCTTC,CASPMGAPWEQFF
TRBD1,TRBV6-5,many,TRBJ2-1,TGTGCCAGCAGTCGCCAGGGGGTCGCCTACAATGAGCAGTTCTTC,CASSRQGVAYNEQFF
.,TRBV5-1,.,TRBJ2-7,TGCGCCAGCAGCAACTATAACGAGCAGTACTTC,CASSNYNEQYF
.,TRBV5-1,.,TRBJ1-2,TGCGCCAGCAGCTTGGCGGTCGGAGGCTATGGCTACACCTTC,CASSLAVGGYGYTF
.,TRBV7-2,.,TRBJ2-7,TGTGCCAGCAGCCCCTCACGGGGCTCCTACGAGCAGTACTTC,CASSPSRGSYEQYF
.,TRBV10-3,once,TRBJ2-2,TGTGCCATCAGCGAAGACAGGTTAATCGGGGAGCTGTTTTTT,CAISEDRLIGELFF
.,TRBV4-2,.,TRBJ2-7,TGTGCCAGCAGCCAATCATCGGCGGGGTCCCCCTACGAGCAGTACTTC,CASSQSSAGSPYEQYF
.,TRBV10-3,few,TRBJ1-1,TGTGCCATCAGTGACATGGACACTGAAGCTTTCTTT,CAISDMDTEAFF
.,TRBV5-1,.,TRBJ2-7,TGCGCCAGCAGTTTAAATTCGGGGAACGAGCAGTACTTC,CASSLNSGNEQYF
.,TRBV2,.,TRBJ2-5,TGTGCCAGCAGTGAAGGTCAGACCCAGTACTTC,CASSEGQTQYF
TRBD2,TRBV10-3,.,TRBJ2-3,TGTGCCATCAGTCCATTTGGCGGGGGGGGCACAGATACGCAGTATTTT,CAISPFGGGGTDTQYF
.,TRBV18,.,TRBJ1-1,TGTGCCAGCTCACCACGGGACGAGGCTTTCTTT,CASSPRDEAFF
.,TRBV11-2,.,TRBJ1-6,TGTGCCAGCAGCATGGGGCATTCACCCCTCCACTTT,CASSMGHSPLHF
.,TRBV18,.,TRBJ1-5,TGTGCCAGCTCACCACCAGGGGGTAATCAGCCCCAGCATTTT,CASSPPGGNQPQHF
.,TRBV7-9,.,TRBJ2-1,TGTGCCAGCAGCTTAGGTCCAGGGTTGGCCAGTGAGCAGTTCTTC,CASSLGPGLASEQFF
.,TRBV11-3,few,TRBJ2-5,TGTGCCAGCAGCTTAGGATCCACGCCTCAAGAGACCCAGTACTTC,CASSLGSTPQETQYF
TRBD1,TRBV6-5,.,TRBJ2-7,TGTGCCAGCAGCATAGGCGGGACAGGGGCCTACGAGCAGTACTTC,CASSIGGTGAYEQYF
TRBD1,TRBV18,.,TRBJ1-1,TGTGCCAGCTCACAGACAGGGTTGGAGGCTTTCTTT,CASSQTGLEAFF
TRBD1,TRBV6-5,.,TRBJ1-1,TGTGCCAGCAGTTTACGACCGTCAACAGGGGGTCACGAAGCTTTCTTT,CASSLRPSTGGHEAFF
.,TRBV6-6,few,TRBJ2-3,TGTGCCAGCAGTTATCGCGGCGCCCTCACAGATACGCAGTATTTT,CASSYRGALTDTQYF
.,TRBV14,few,TRBJ1-6,TGTGCCAGCAGCCAAGGGAAAGGATCACCCCTCCACTTT,CASSQGKGSPLHF
TRBD2,TRBV30,.,TRBJ2-1,TGTGCCTGGAGTTTCCGAGCGGGGGCCTACAATGAGCAGTTCTTC,CAWSFRAGAYNEQFF
.,TRBV21-1,.,TRBJ1-1,TGTGCCAGCAGCCCATCACAGGGCCCATGGAACACTGAAGCTTTCTTT,CASSPSQGPWNTEAFF
TRBD1,TRBV19,once,TRBJ2-3,TGTGCCAGTAGTCTACTTCCCGGGACAGGGGATACGCAGTATTTT,CASSLLPGTGDTQYF
.,TRBV30,.,TRBJ1-1,TGTGCCTGGAGTGTCGGGGTTGTCACTGAAGCTTTCTTT,CAWSVGVVTEAFF
.,TRBV28,few,TRBJ2-4,TGTGCCAGCAGTTTTACAGCCCATAGAAACATTCAGTACTTC,CASSFTAHRNIQYF
TRBD1,TRBV30,.,TRBJ1-4,TGTGCCTGGTTGGACAGGGGGCTTCGAGAAAAACTGTTTTTT,CAWLDRGLREKLFF
.,TRBV7-2,.,TRBJ2-1,TGTGCCAGCAGCTCCACAGGGCCCTCTTACAATGAGCAGTTCTTC,CASSSTGPSYNEQFF
.,TRBV10-1,few,TRBJ2-3,TGCGCCAGCAGAGATACGCAGTATTTT,CASRDTQYF
.,TRBV11-2,.,TRBJ1-3,TGTGCCAGCAGCTTAACCCCCTCGGACACCCTGAGCTCTGGAAACACCATATATTTT,CASSLTPSDTLSSGNTIYF
.,TRBV7-8,.,TRBJ2-7,TGTGCCAGCAGCTACGCGGGACAGTTCTACGAGCAGTACTTC,CASSYAGQFYEQYF
TRBD2,TRBV6-5,.,TRBJ2-7,TGTGCCAGCAGTACGTCCGGGACTAGCTCATACGAGCAGTACTTC,CASSTSGTSSYEQYF
TRBD2,TRBV6-6,.,TRBJ2-3,TGTGCCAGCAGCATACTAGCGGGCGGCACAGATACGCAGTATTTT,CASSILAGGTDTQYF
.,TRBV10-2,.,TRBJ1-6,TGCGCCAGCAGTGAGTCAAAGGGGTCAAACTCACCCCTCCACTTT,CASSESKGSNSPLHF
TRBD2,TRBV5-6,.,TRBJ2-1,TGTGCCAGCAGCTTGGTAATAGCGGGAGGGCCCTATGAGCAGTTCTTC,CASSLVIAGGPYEQFF
.,TRBV28,few,TRBJ1-6,TGTGCCAGCAGTTCACAGGGCTCACCCCTCCACTTT,CASSSQGSPLHF